The clone carrying this TCR beta chain was recorded a few times. This sample is drawn from a study of blood T cell repertoires in COVID-19. CDR3 length equals 18 residues. Germline values: CDR1 MNHEY, CDR2 SVGEGT. With V trimmed by 0 bases and J by 6 bases, 10 bases remained unmatched. Measured with immunoSEQ multiplex PCR; TCRdb has only the in-frame clones, and not every one. This sample has tens of thousands of clones, with around 81% found just once. The receptor comes from a man between 45 and 60 years old with active COVID-19. The sequencing input was peripheral blood. The genes are TRBV6-2 or TRBV6-3 and TRBJ1-5; 11 bases map to TRBD1. CDR3 in DNA: TGTGCCAGCAGTTACTCCGTCGGGGACAGGGGGGTGCGTCAGCCCCAGCATTTT. It is translated as CASSYSVGDRGVRQPQHF.